These T cell receptor beta chains were read from a single sample in a study of CD8 T cells in Susac syndrome. TCRdb analysed the immunoSEQ multiplex PCR reads with MiXCR anew, one entry per CDR3 protein. The profile shows 150,000 to 200,000 distinct CDR3 sequences, more than 90% of them singletons. Specimen: CD4+ T cells from PBMCs. All receptors come from a human donor with multiple sclerosis. CDR3s include the opening cysteine and the closing phenylalanine or tryptophan. D genes are given only for firm matches. Clone size is not always given. Where it is, it says once, few, many or a class for expanded clones.

cdr3_aa: CASSMGLAGGEWNEQFF
cdr3_nt: TGTGCCAGCAGTATGGGACTAGCGGGGGGTGAGTGGAATGAGCAGTTCTTC
cdr3_length: 17
j_call: TRBJ2-1
clone_size: .
d_call: TRBD2
v_call: TRBV5-4

cdr3_aa: CSVYPSGLTFTEAFF
cdr3_nt: TGCAGCGTTTACCCTTCAGGGTTAACGTTCACTGAAGCTTTCTTT
cdr3_length: 15
j_call: TRBJ1-1
clone_size: once
d_call: .
v_call: TRBV29-1

cdr3_aa: CASSSQEWDIQYF
cdr3_nt: TGTGCCAGCAGTTCACAGGAATGGGACATTCAGTACTTC
cdr3_length: 13
j_call: TRBJ2-4
clone_size: .
d_call: .
v_call: TRBV6-2/TRBV6-3

cdr3_aa: CAWSYGGYEQYF
cdr3_nt: TGTGCCTGGAGTTATGGAGGCTACGAGCAGTACTTC
cdr3_length: 12
j_call: TRBJ2-7
clone_size: few
d_call: .
v_call: TRBV30

cdr3_aa: CASRPTSSGNTIYF
cdr3_nt: TGTGCCAGCCGGCCAACGAGCTCTGGAAACACCATATATTTT
cdr3_length: 14
j_call: TRBJ1-3
clone_size: .
d_call: .
v_call: TRBV2

cdr3_aa: CASSKDGNYGYTF
cdr3_nt: TGTGCCAGTAGTAAGGACGGTAACTATGGCTACACCTTC
cdr3_length: 13
j_call: TRBJ1-2
clone_size: .
d_call: .
v_call: TRBV19

cdr3_aa: CASSFGPGLYNQPQHF
cdr3_nt: .
cdr3_length: 16
j_call: TRBJ1-5
clone_size: once
d_call: .
v_call: TRBV5-6

cdr3_aa: CASSTSGTYNEQFF
cdr3_nt: TGCGCCAGCTCGACTAGCGGGACCTACAATGAGCAGTTCTTC
cdr3_length: 14
j_call: TRBJ2-1
clone_size: .
d_call: TRBD2
v_call: TRBV5-1

cdr3_aa: CASSLAPWDNYSPLHF
cdr3_nt: TGTGCCAGTAGCCTAGCCCCATGGGACAATTATTCACCCCTCCACTTT
cdr3_length: 16
j_call: TRBJ1-6
clone_size: .
d_call: .
v_call: TRBV19

cdr3_aa: CASSHRDYVYEQYF
cdr3_nt: TGTGCCAGCAGCCACCGGGACTATGTATACGAGCAGTACTTC
cdr3_length: 14
j_call: TRBJ2-7
clone_size: .
d_call: TRBD2
v_call: TRBV9

cdr3_aa: CASSRSMNINNEQFF
cdr3_nt: TGTGCCAGCAGCCGTTCAATGAATATAAACAATGAGCAGTTCTTC
cdr3_length: 15
j_call: TRBJ2-1
clone_size: .
d_call: .
v_call: TRBV9

cdr3_aa: CASLVGNFYGYTF
cdr3_nt: TGTGCCAGTCTCGTCGGCAACTTCTATGGCTACACCTTC
cdr3_length: 13
j_call: TRBJ1-2
clone_size: .
d_call: .
v_call: TRBV27

cdr3_aa: CSELGRNNEQFF
cdr3_nt: TGCAGTGAGCTCGGCAGAAACAATGAGCAGTTCTTC
cdr3_length: 12
j_call: TRBJ2-1
clone_size: .
d_call: .
v_call: TRBV20-1